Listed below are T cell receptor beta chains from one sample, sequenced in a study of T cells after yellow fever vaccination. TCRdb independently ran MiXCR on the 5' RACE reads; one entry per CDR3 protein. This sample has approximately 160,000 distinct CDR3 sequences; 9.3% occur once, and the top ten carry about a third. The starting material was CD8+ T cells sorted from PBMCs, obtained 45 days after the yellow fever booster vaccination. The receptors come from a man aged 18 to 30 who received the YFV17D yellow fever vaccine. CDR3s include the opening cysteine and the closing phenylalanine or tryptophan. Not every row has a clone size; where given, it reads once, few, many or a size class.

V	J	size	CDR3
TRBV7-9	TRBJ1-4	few	CASSPTAADIVNEKLFF
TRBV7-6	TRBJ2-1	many	CASSPFLAGEQFF
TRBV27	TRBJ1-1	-	CASSATGGGGNTEAFF
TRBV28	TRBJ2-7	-	CAGSYVGAYEQYF
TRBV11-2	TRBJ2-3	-	CASSPPGQGGDTQYF
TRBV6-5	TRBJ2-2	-	CASNLGGPNTGELFF
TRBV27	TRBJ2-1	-	CASRGGLAVYNEQFF
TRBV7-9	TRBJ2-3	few	CASSLVAQADTQYF
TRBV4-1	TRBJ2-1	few	CASSQWLTSGVHGEQFF
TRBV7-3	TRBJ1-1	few	CASSEQGGDYEAFF
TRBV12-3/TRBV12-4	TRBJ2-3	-	CASSPLDGGADTQYF
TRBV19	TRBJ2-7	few	CATRRGPGAYEQYF
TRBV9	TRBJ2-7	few	CASSAGTSGSYEQYF
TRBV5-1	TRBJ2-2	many	CASSNTGLGELFF
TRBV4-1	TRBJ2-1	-	CASSKGGDYNEQFF
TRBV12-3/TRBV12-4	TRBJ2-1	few	CASSLYEQFF
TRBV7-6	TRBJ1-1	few	CASSSDVSGTITEAFF
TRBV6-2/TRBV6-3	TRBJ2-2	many	CASSYPPPTTGELFF
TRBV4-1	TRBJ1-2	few	CASSQVVRPEGYTF
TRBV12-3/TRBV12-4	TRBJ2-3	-	CASSVQGGSTDTQYF
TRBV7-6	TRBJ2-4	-	CASVDRMNIQYF
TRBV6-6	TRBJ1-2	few	CASSYSDSNLNGYTF
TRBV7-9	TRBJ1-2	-	CASSQGQGAGYTF
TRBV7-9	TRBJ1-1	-	CASSGSAATEAFF
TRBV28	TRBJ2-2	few	CATLFRRPWDTGELFF
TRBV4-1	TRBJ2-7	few	CASSQEAGGFYEQYF
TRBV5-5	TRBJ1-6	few	CASIPSGWGSPLHF
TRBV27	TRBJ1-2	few	CASSFTGTAFFNYGYTF
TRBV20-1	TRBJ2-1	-	CSARGRTQPYNEQFF
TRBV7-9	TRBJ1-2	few	CASSWAAAAAEGGYTF
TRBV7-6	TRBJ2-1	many	CASSLGSSEQFF
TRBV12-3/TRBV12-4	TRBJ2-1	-	CASSFVDPVTNEQFF
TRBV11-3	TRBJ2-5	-	CASSFLFDRTQYF
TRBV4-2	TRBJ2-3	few	CASSQSGVTDTQYF
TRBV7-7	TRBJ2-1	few	CASSLGQGGYNEQFF
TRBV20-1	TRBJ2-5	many	CSARDDPGNKKETQYF
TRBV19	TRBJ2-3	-	CASSPREGSDTQYF
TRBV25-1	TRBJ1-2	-	CASSGGNYGYTF
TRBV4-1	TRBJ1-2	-	CASSQDSTGNRYGYTF
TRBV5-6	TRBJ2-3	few	CASSLVARGASTDTQYF
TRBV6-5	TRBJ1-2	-	CASSYPQDGYTF
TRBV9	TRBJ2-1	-	CASSGGGRGTYNEQFF
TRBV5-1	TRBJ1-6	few	CASSLVATAHSPLHF
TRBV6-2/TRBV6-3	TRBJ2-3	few	CASSSGTSGAAGIDTQYF
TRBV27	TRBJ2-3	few	CASSLTLEGGRDTQYF
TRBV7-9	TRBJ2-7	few	CASSAYSSGSSSYEQYF
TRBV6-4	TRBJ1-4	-	CARIWTRPQVREKLFF
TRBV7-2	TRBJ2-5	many	CASSSPGKYQETQYF
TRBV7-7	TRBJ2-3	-	CASSFVGGLDTQYF
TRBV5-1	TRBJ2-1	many	CASSLTGTYNEQFF
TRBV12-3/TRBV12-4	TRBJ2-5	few	CASSLVGQGAKQETQYF
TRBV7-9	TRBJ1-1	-	CASSRAVGVNTEAFF
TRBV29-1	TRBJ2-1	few	CSVEDLNRDNEQFF
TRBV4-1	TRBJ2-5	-	CASSQVPPGGYQETQYF